This T cell receptor (beta chain) is drawn from a study of cytomegalovirus exposure and HLA in healthy donors. Primers for the PCR totalled 60 Vbeta and 13 Jbeta. Some clones are missing from TCRdb's copy, which holds only in-frame ones; the method was immunoSEQ multiplex PCR. Of approximately 110,000 clones listed, around 77% are singletons. The study sampled nominally healthy donors, though unrecorded immune exposures were likely. Regarding the study as a whole: Association with HLA alleles at 0.05 false discovery rate was found for 15,000 to 20,000 TCR beta sequences in a later analysis. Some V segments (TRBV6-2 and TRBV6-3 among them) were excluded as indistinguishable. Information on immune exposure was restricted to one variable (CMV serostatus).

On this clone itself: The antigen is not known.

Germline assignment: CDR1 MNHEY and CDR2 SMNVEV (reference sequence). The CDR3 is 15 amino acids. Trimming cost V 2 bases and J 3 bases; bases outside gene matches: 7. The V gene is TRBV27, the J gene TRBJ2-7, with 7 bases aligning to TRBD1. What was sequenced was PBMCs. The receptor's source is a middle-aged woman in good health and CMV-seropositive. The CDR3 coding sequence is TGTGCCAGCAGTTTAGGGACCCACAGGGGCTACGAGCAGTACTTC. Its protein is CASSLGTHRGYEQYF.